This T cell receptor (beta chain) stems from a study of T cell responses to AZD1222 COVID-19 vaccine. Whole-study results and caveats: Researchers report vaccine-associated CD4 TCRs spanning spike, with dominance at 160-218 and 743-854. Only six or seven AZD1222 recipients were seropositive at baseline. Clonal diversity was possibly underestimated, and white British individuals and females predominated among donors. Variant regions that are unmutated are reportedly the target of nearly half of spike-specific TCRs.

The CDR3 spans 15 residues. V trimming: 3 bases; J trimming: 8 bases; junction bases outside the gene matches: 9. CDR1 and CDR2 (germline): MDHEN, SYDVKM. Using immunoSEQ multiplex PCR, the repertoire was profiled, and TCRdb retains in-frame clones only, with some absent. The sample yields approximately 140,000 clones, around nine tenths seen once. As to this clone: Its antigen is still unknown.

Specimen: peripheral blood, collected on day 0 of MenACWY control vaccination. This TCR was sampled from an adult in good health. The V and J genes are TRBV28 and TRBJ1-4, with 7 bases identical to TRBD1. This chain's CDR3 is CASSLIRDREEKLFF. The CDR3 bases are TGTGCCAGCAGTTTGATCCGGGACAGAGAAGAAAAACTGTTTTTT.